Only one count was recorded for the clone carrying this T cell receptor beta chain. This clone may be a read error of a much larger clone one base away. These data originate in a study of shared clonotypes between healthy human individuals. Researchers ran the assay at a deep level. The protocol was immunoSEQ multiplex PCR, while the TCRdb copy is restricted to in-frame clones and leaves out a portion. The repertoire includes 700,000 or so clones, roughly 78% of them detected once, and about 1.8% sits in the top ten. The CDR3 length is 13 residues. The germline V and J ends were trimmed by 6 bases and 0 bases, with 6 bases remaining between them. Per the germline V gene, CDR1 is WNHNN and CDR2 is SYGVQD (reference sequence).

The genes are TRBV10-1 and TRBJ1-3, with a possible D match to TRBD1 (5 bases). Sample: memory CD4+ T cells sorted from blood. The subset is: CD45RA-negative fraction. The sequence came from a woman aged 25 to 39 in good health. The CDR3 here is CASSDSSGNTIYF. Here the CDR3 DNA reads TGCGCCAGCAGCGACAGCTCTGGAAACACCATATATTTT.